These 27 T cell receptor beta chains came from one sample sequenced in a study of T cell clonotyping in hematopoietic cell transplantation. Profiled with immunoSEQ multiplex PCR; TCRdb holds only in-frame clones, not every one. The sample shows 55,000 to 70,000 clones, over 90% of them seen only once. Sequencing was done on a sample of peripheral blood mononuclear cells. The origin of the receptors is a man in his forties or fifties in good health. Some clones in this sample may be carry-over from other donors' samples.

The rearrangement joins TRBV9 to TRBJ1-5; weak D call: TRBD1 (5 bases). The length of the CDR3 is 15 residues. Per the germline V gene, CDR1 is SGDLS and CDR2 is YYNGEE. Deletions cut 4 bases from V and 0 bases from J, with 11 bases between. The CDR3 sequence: CASSPGVDSNQPQHF. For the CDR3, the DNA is TGTGCCAGCAGCCCGGGGGTTGATAGCAATCAGCCCCAGCATTTT.

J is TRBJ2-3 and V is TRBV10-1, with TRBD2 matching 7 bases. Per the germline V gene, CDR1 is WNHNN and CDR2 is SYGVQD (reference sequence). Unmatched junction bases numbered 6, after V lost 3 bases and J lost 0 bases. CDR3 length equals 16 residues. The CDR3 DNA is TGCGCCAGCAGTGAACTAGCGAAATCTAGCACAGATACGCAGTATTTT. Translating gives CASSELAKSSTDTQYF.

DNA for the CDR3: TGTGCCAGCAGTTACACGACAGAAGCTTTCTTT. Its protein product is CASSYTTEAFF. The V gene is TRBV6-5, the J gene TRBJ1-1; the D is unclear. CDR1 is MNHEY, CDR2 SVGAGI, per germline. The CDR3 extends over 11 amino acids. V gave up 2 bases and J gave up 8 bases, with 6 bases separating them.

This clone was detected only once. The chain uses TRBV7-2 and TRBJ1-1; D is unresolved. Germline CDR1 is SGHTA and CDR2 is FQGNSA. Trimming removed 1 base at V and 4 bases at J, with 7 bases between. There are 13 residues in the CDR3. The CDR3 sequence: CASSLGQATEAFF. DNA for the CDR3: TGTGCCAGCAGCTTAGGGCAAGCCACTGAAGCTTTCTTT.

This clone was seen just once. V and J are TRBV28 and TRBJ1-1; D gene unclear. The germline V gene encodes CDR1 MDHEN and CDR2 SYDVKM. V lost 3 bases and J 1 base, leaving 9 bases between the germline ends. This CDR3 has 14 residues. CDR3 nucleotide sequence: TGTGCCAGCAGTTTTTCCGGGGAGAACACTGAAGCTTTCTTT. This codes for CASSFSGENTEAFF.

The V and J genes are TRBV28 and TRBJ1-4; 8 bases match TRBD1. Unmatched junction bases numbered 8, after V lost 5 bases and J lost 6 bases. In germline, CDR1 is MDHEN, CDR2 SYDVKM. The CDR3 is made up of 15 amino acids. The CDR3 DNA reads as TGTGCCAGCAGTCCGTGGACAGGGAAGGATGAAAAACTGTTTTTT. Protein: CASSPWTGKDEKLFF.

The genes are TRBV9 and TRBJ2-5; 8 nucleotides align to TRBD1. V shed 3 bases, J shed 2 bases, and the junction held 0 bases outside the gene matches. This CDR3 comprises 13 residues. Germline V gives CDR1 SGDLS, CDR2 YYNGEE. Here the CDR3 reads CASSGDRQETQYF. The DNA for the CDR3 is TGTGCCAGCAGCGGGGACAGGCAAGAGACCCAGTACTTC.

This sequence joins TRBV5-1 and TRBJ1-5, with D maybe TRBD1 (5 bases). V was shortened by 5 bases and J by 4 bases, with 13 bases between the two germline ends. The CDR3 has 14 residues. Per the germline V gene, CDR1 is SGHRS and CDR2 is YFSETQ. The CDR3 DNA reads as TGCGCCAGCAGTCAGTCGGGGCAGAATCAGCCCCAGCATTTT. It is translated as CASSQSGQNQPQHF.

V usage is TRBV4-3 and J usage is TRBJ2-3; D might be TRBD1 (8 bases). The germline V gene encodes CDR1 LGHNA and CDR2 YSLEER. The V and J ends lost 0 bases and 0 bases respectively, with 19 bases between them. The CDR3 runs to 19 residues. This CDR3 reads CASSQDYYGQGGSTDTQYF. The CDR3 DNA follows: TGCGCCAGCAGCCAAGATTATTATGGACAGGGAGGGAGCACAGATACGCAGTATTTT.

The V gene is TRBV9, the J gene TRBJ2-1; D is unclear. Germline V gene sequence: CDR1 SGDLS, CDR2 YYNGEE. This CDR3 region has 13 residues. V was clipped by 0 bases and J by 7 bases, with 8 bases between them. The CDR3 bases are TGTGCCAGCAGCGTAGATCCCAGGAATGAGCAGTTCTTC. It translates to CASSVDPRNEQFF.

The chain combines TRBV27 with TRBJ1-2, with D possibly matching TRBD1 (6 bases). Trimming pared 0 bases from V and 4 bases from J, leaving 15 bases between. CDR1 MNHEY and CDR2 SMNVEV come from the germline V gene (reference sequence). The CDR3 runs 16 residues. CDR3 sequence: CASSLSGQGLGYGYTF. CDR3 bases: TGTGCCAGCAGTTTATCGGGGCAGGGGCTCGGCTATGGCTACACCTTC.

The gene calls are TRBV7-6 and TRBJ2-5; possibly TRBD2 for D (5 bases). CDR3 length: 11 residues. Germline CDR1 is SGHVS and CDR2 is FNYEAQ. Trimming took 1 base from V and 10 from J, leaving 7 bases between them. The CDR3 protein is CASSLVEGQYF. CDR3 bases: TGTGCCAGCAGCTTAGTAGAGGGCCAGTACTTC.

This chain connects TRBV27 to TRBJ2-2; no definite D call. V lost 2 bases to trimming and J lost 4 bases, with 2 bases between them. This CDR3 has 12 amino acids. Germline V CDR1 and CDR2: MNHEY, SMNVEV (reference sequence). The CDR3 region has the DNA TGTGCCAGCAGTTTACGCACCGGGGAGCTGTTTTTT. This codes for CASSLRTGELFF.

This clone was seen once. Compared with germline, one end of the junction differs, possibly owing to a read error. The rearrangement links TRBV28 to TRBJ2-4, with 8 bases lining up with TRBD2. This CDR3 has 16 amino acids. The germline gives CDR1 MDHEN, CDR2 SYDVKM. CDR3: CASSPYSGGTKDIQYF. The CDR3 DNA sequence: TGTGCCAGCAGTCCATACTCGGGGGGGACCAAAGACATTCAGTACTTC.

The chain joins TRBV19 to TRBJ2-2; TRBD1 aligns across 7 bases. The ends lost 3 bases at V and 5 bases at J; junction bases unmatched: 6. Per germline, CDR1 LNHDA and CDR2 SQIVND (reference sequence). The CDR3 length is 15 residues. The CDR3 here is CASSIRQGWTGELFF. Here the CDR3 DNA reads TGTGCCAGTAGTATTCGACAGGGTTGGACCGGGGAGCTGTTTTTT. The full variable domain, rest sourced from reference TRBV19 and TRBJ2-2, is DGGITQSPKYLFRKEGQNVTLSCEQNLNHDAMYWYRQDPGQGLRLIYYSQIVNDFQKGDIAEGYSVSREKKESFPLTVTSAQKNPTAFYLCASSIRQGWTGELFFGEGSRLTVL.

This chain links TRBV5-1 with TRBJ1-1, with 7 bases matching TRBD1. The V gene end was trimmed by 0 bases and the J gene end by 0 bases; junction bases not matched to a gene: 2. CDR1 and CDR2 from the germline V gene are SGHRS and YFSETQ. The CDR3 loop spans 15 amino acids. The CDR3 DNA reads TGCGCCAGCAGCTTGGCCACAGGGGTGAACACTGAAGCTTTCTTT. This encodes CASSLATGVNTEAFF.

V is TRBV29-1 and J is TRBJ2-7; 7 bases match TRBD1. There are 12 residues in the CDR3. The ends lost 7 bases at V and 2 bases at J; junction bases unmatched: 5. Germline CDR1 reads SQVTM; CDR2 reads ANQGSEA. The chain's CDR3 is CSAGDSPYEQYF. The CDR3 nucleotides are TGCAGCGCCGGGGACAGTCCCTACGAGCAGTACTTC.

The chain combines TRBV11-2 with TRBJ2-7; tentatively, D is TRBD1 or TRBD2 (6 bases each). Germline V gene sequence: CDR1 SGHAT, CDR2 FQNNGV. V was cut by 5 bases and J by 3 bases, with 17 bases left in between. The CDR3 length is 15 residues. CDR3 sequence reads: CASSPLGGPYYEQYF. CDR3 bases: TGTGCCAGCAGCCCCCTCGGGGGCCCTTACTACGAGCAGTACTTC.

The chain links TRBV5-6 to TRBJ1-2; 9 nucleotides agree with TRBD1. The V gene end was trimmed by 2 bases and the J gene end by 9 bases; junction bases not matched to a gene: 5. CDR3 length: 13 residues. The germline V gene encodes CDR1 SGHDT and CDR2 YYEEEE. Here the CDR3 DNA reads TGTGCCAGCAGCTTACAGGGGGCGTTTAGCTACACCTTC. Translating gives CASSLQGAFSYTF.

DNA for the CDR3: TGTGCCAGCAGCTTAACCGACATTTGGAATCAGCCCCAGCATTTT. Protein product: CASSLTDIWNQPQHF. V usage is TRBV7-2 and J usage is TRBJ1-5; D gene ambiguous. The V gene lost 2 bases and the J gene lost 4 bases, with 12 bases spanning the gap. The CDR3 length is 15 residues. Per the germline V gene, CDR1 is SGHTA and CDR2 is FQGNSA.

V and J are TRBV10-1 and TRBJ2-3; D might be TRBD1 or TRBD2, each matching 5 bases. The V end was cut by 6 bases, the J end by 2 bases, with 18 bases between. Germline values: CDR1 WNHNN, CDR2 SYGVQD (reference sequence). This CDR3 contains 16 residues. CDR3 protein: CASRGIGTDNTDTQYF. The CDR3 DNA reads TGCGCCAGCAGGGGGATCGGGACCGATAACACAGATACGCAGTATTTT.

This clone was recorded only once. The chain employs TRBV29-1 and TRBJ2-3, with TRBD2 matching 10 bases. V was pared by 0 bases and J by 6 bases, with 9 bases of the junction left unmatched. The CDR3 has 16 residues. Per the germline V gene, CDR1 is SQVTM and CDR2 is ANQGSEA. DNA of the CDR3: TGCAGCGTTGAAGACCATACTAGCGGGGTTAGTGATACGCAGTATTTT. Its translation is CSVEDHTSGVSDTQYF.

This chain's CDR3 is CASSVEAGTETYEQYF. CDR3 coding DNA: TGTGCCAGCAGCGTAGAAGCCGGGACGGAGACCTACGAGCAGTACTTC. The rearrangement joins TRBV9 to TRBJ2-7, with D perhaps assigned TRBD1 or TRBD2 (5 bases each). The germline V gene encodes CDR1 SGDLS and CDR2 YYNGEE. The V end lost 0 bases, the J end lost 2 bases, and 15 bases lay between the germline ends. The CDR3 length is 16 residues.

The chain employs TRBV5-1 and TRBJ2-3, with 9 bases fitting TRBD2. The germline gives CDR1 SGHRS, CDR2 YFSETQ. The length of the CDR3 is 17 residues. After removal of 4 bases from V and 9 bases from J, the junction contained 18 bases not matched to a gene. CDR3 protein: CASSPRSAGGGLGTQYF. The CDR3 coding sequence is TGCGCCAGCAGCCCGCGCAGCGCGGGAGGGGGACTAGGCACGCAGTATTTT.

The CDR3 loop reads CSAAWLAGATDTQYF. The CDR3 nucleotides are TGCAGCGCTGCTTGGCTAGCGGGAGCGACAGATACGCAGTATTTT. The chain is built from TRBV29-1 and TRBJ2-3, with 10 bases lining up with TRBD2. CDR3 size: 15 residues. V shed 7 bases and J 3 bases; nucleotides not matched to a gene: 10. CDR1 is SQVTM and CDR2 is ANQGSEA in the germline V gene.

The CDR3 here is CAWVRGIGGGYTF. For the CDR3, the DNA is TGTGCCTGGGTGAGGGGGATAGGAGGAGGCTACACCTTC. The gene calls are TRBV30 and TRBJ1-2, with D possibly TRBD1 on 6 matching bases. Germline CDR1 and CDR2: GTSNPN and SVGIG (reference sequence). The CDR3 covers 13 residues. Trimming pared 5 bases from V and 8 bases from J, leaving 18 bases between. The full variable domain, in which reference TRBV30 and TRBJ1-2 provide the parts outside the CDR3, is SQTIHQWPATLVQPVGSPLSLECTVEGTSNPNLYWYRQAAGRGLQLLFYSVGIGQISSEVPQNLSASRPQDRQFILSSKKLLLSDSGFYLCAWVRGIGGGYTFGSGTRLTVV.

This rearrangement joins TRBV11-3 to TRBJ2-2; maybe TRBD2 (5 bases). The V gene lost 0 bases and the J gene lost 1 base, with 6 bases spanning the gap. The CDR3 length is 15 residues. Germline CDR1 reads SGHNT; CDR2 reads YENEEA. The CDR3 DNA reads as TGTGCCAGCAGCTTAGAACGGGAGAACACCGGGGAGCTGTTTTTT. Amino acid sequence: CASSLERENTGELFF.